Listed here are 22 T cell receptor beta chains from one sample, sequenced in a study of blood T cell repertoires in COVID-19. The repertoire was sequenced with immunoSEQ multiplex PCR; TCRdb's copy has only in-frame clones and lacks some. The profile shows over 200,000 clones, approximately 84% of them singletons. The material sequenced was peripheral blood. All receptors derive from a man aged 40-49 years with active or convalescent COVID-19.

V gene TRBV28 combines with J gene TRBJ2-7, with a tentative D call TRBD1 (6 bases). Germline CDR1 and CDR2: MDHEN and SYDVKM. This CDR3 has 15 residues. V was clipped by 7 bases and J by 0 bases, with 16 bases between them. The CDR3 sequence: CASIGYGTTSYEQYF. The CDR3 nucleotides are TGTGCCAGCATCGGGTACGGGACAACCTCCTACGAGCAGTACTTC.

The V call is TRBV5-1, the J call TRBJ2-7; TRBD2 matches at 7 bases. The J segment lost 2 bases and the V segment lost 0 bases, leaving 5 bases of the junction unmatched. Germline CDR1 reads SGHRS; CDR2 reads YFSETQ. The CDR3 extends over 15 amino acids. In DNA, the CDR3 is TGCGCCAGCAGCTTGGAGGCGGGAGCGCCCTACGAGCAGTACTTC. Its translation: CASSLEAGAPYEQYF.

The J gene is TRBJ1-2, the V gene TRBV28, with 8 bases aligning to TRBD1. CDR1 and CDR2 (germline): MDHEN, SYDVKM. The CDR3 runs 13 residues. J lost 4 bases, V lost 4 bases, and 2 bases had no gene match. The CDR3 nucleotides are TGTGCCAGCAGTTCGGACAGGGTCTATGGCTACACCTTC. This sequence encodes CASSSDRVYGYTF.

J is TRBJ1-1 and V is TRBV28; TRBD1 matches at 8 bases. From germline, CDR1 is MDHEN and CDR2 SYDVKM. With V trimmed by 6 bases and J by 1 base, 10 bases remained unmatched. CDR3 length: 16 residues. The CDR3 protein is CASSPASGQENTEAFF. The CDR3 bases are TGTGCCAGCAGCCCCGCCTCGGGACAGGAGAACACTGAAGCTTTCTTT.

V gene TRBV7-9 combines with J gene TRBJ1-5; TRBD1 might be the D (5 bases). Trimming left V 2 bases short and J 7 bases short, with 12 bases between. The CDR3 has 14 amino acids. Per the germline V gene, CDR1 is SEHNR and CDR2 is FQNEAQ (reference sequence). The CDR3 nucleotides are TGTGCCAGCAGCTTAATAGGGGTAGGCCAGCCCCAGCATTTT. It yields the protein CASSLIGVGQPQHF.

The rearrangement joins TRBV18 to TRBJ2-5; TRBD1 might be the D (6 bases). V lost 3 bases, J lost 4 bases, and 9 bases lay in between. Per the germline V gene, CDR1 is KGHSH and CDR2 is LQKENI. The CDR3 totals 13 residues. The CDR3 coding sequence is TGTGCCAGCTCACCGGGGGCGGCAGAGACCCAGTACTTC. Translated, it gives CASSPGAAETQYF.

V gene TRBV7-8 combines with J gene TRBJ1-4, with TRBD1 identical over 10 bases. CDR1 SGHVS and CDR2 FQNEAQ come from the germline V gene. The CDR3 is 14 residues long. V shed 7 bases, J shed 7 bases, and the junction held 6 bases outside the gene matches. CDR3 DNA: TGTGCCAGCAACGCCGGGACAGGGGCTGAAAAACTGTTTTTT. It translates to CASNAGTGAEKLFF.

This clone was observed a single time. V usage is TRBV5-1 and J usage is TRBJ1-1; 11 nucleotides line up with TRBD1. The CDR3 has 15 residues. V gave up 4 bases and J gave up 3 bases; unmatched junction bases: 5. From germline, CDR1 is SGHRS and CDR2 YFSETQ. The CDR3 region has the DNA TGCGCCAGCAGCCTATCGGGACAGGGGGACACTGAAGCTTTCTTT. This codes for CASSLSGQGDTEAFF. The full variable domain, rest sourced from reference TRBV5-1 and TRBJ1-1, is KAGVTQTPRYLIKTRGQQVTLSCSPISGHRSVSWYQQTPGQGLQFLFEYFSETQRNKGNFPGRFSGRQFSNSRSEMNVSTLELGDSALYLCASSLSGQGDTEAFFGQGTRLTVV.

The chain recombines TRBV5-1 with TRBJ2-5; 7 bases match TRBD2. CDR3 length equals 14 residues. Unmatched junction bases numbered 2, after V lost 2 bases and J lost 1 base. CDR1 is SGHRS and CDR2 is YFSETQ in the germline V gene. CDR3 DNA sequence: TGCGCCAGCAGCTTATCGGGGGGCCAAGAGACCCAGTACTTC. This translates into CASSLSGGQETQYF.

The V gene is TRBV28, the J gene TRBJ1-5; D unclear. V was trimmed by 4 bases and J by 5 bases, leaving 6 bases between them. The CDR3 runs to 12 residues. CDR1 and CDR2 from the germline V gene are MDHEN and SYDVKM. In DNA form, the CDR3 reads TGTGCCAGCAGTTCAAATTATCAGCCCCAGCATTTT. This gives the protein CASSSNYQPQHF.

CDR3 protein: CASSVAPAGGPDTQYF. DNA of the CDR3: TGTGCCAGCAGCGTAGCGCCTGCGGGGGGACCAGATACGCAGTATTTT. This chain uses TRBV9 with TRBJ2-3, with 8 nucleotides matching TRBD2. V was clipped by 0 bases and J by 4 bases; unmatched bases: 7. The CDR3 runs to 16 residues. Germline CDR1 is SGDLS and CDR2 is YYNGEE.

Turning to this clone: In the same sample, other DNA sequences code for this CDR3. As DNA, the CDR3 is TGTGCCACCAGTGGCGGCTACGAGCAGTACTTC. This encodes CATSGGYEQYF. The V gene is TRBV24-1, the J gene TRBJ2-7; D is undetermined. The CDR3 sequence is 11 residues long. V was clipped by 5 bases and J by 3 bases, with 4 bases between them. Germline-derived CDR1 and CDR2 are KGHDR and SFDVKD.

The rearrangement links TRBV5-1 to TRBJ2-1; 9 bases fit TRBD2. CDR3 length: 17 residues. Germline V gives CDR1 SGHRS, CDR2 YFSETQ. Trimming took 0 bases from V and 4 from J; bases not matched to a gene: 8. The CDR3 loop reads CASSLALGTSFYNEQFF. The CDR3 DNA reads as TGCGCCAGCAGCTTGGCGCTGGGGACTAGCTTTTACAATGAGCAGTTCTTC.

This clone was seen a few times. This chain uses TRBV10-1 with TRBJ1-1, with 7 bases that match TRBD1. J lost 5 bases, V lost 4 bases, and 4 bases had no gene match. The CDR3 is 13 amino acids. CDR1 WNHNN and CDR2 SYGVQD come from the germline V gene (reference sequence). The chain's CDR3 is CASSGQGGTEAFF. The CDR3 bases are TGCGCCAGCAGTGGACAGGGAGGAACTGAAGCTTTCTTT.

V gene TRBV30 combines with J gene TRBJ2-7, with TRBD1 as a possible D gene (7 bases). The CDR3 extends over 13 amino acids. The V end was cut by 3 bases, the J end by 6 bases, with 15 bases between. CDR1 GTSNPN and CDR2 SVGIG come from the germline V gene (reference sequence). The chain's CDR3 is CAWSAGGNFEQYF. The CDR3 DNA reads as TGTGCCTGGAGCGCAGGGGGGAACTTCGAGCAGTACTTC.

The genes are TRBV9 and TRBJ2-2, with D perhaps matching TRBD1 (6 bases). Trimming stripped 0 bases from V and 0 bases from J, with 12 bases between. Germline CDR1 and CDR2: SGDLS and YYNGEE. The CDR3 contains 17 residues. The CDR3 nucleotides read TGTGCCAGCAGCGTAGATTGGGACACCGCGAACACCGGGGAGCTGTTTTTT. Its translation: CASSVDWDTANTGELFF.

In its sample, this clone was seen a few times. This rearrangement joins TRBV6-1 to TRBJ1-3; 11 bases align to TRBD1. This CDR3 comprises 16 residues. Looked up from germline, CDR1 is MNHNS and CDR2 is SASEGT. Germline trimming cut 3 bases from V and 0 bases from J; bases unmatched to any gene: 1. The CDR3 protein is CASSDGQGASGNTIYF. The CDR3 coding sequence is TGTGCCAGCAGTGATGGACAGGGGGCCTCTGGAAACACCATATATTTT.

The rearrangement links TRBV28 to TRBJ2-5, with 7 bases fitting TRBD1. Germline CDR1 reads MDHEN; CDR2 reads SYDVKM. The J segment lost 2 bases and the V segment lost 5 bases, leaving 2 bases of the junction unmatched. This CDR3 region has 13 residues. The CDR3 loop is CASSPGGQETQYF. The CDR3 nucleotides are TGTGCCAGCAGTCCAGGGGGACAAGAGACCCAGTACTTC.

The chain links TRBV6-5 to TRBJ1-2, with unresolved D. The CDR3 sequence is 14 residues long. Germline CDR1 MNHEY, CDR2 SVGAGI. The V gene lost 5 bases and the J gene lost 2 bases, with 12 bases spanning the gap. This chain's CDR3 is CASSTPTGNYGYTF. CDR3 DNA sequence: TGTGCCAGCAGTACCCCGACGGGAAACTATGGCTACACCTTC.

The chain carries TRBV28 and TRBJ2-3; the D gene is possibly TRBD2 (5 bases). This CDR3 has 12 residues. V lost 1 base and J lost 7, with 6 bases in between. The germline V gene has CDR1 MDHEN and CDR2 SYDVKM. The CDR3 here is CASSLSGNTQYF. In DNA form, the CDR3 reads TGTGCCAGCAGTTTATCGGGGAATACGCAGTATTTT.

J is TRBJ2-7 and V is TRBV27; no reliable D call. Deletions cut 0 bases from V and 2 bases from J, with 11 bases between. CDR3 length: 15 amino acids. CDR1 and CDR2 from the germline V gene are MNHEY and SMNVEV (reference sequence). CDR3 bases: TGTGCCAGCAGTTTATCTTCAGGTTTCGCCTACGAGCAGTACTTC. This sequence encodes CASSLSSGFAYEQYF.

This clone was counted once. This rearrangement joins TRBV3-1 (or the pseudogene TRBV3-2) to TRBJ2-7; TRBD2 matches 9 bases. From germline, CDR1 is LGHDT and CDR2 YNNKEL (reference sequence). This CDR3 has 15 residues. V lost 3 bases, J lost 2 bases, and 5 bases stayed unmatched. CDR3 bases: TGTGCCAGCAGCCATAGCGGGAGAGCCGCCTACGAGCAGTACTTC. Translation gives CASSHSGRAAYEQYF.